This T cell receptor (beta chain) stems from a study of T cell changes during pregnancy in multiple sclerosis. TCRdb's copy holds only in-frame clones and misses some; the assay was immunoSEQ multiplex PCR. Among 30,000 to 45,000 clones listed, 88% were seen once. From germline, CDR1 is GTSNPN and CDR2 SVGIG (reference sequence). The germline V and J ends were trimmed by 2 bases and 6 bases, with 12 bases remaining between them. The CDR3 totals 13 residues. This sequence was found in a female donor with multiple sclerosis, enrolled in a pregnancy study. Sequenced material: CD4+ T cells from peripheral blood mononuclear cells, taken before pregnancy. The chain uses TRBV30 and TRBJ2-3, with unresolved D. The CDR3 region is CAWSRTVADTQYF. The CDR3 coding sequence is TGTGCCTGGAGTCGAACAGTGGCGGATACGCAGTATTTT.